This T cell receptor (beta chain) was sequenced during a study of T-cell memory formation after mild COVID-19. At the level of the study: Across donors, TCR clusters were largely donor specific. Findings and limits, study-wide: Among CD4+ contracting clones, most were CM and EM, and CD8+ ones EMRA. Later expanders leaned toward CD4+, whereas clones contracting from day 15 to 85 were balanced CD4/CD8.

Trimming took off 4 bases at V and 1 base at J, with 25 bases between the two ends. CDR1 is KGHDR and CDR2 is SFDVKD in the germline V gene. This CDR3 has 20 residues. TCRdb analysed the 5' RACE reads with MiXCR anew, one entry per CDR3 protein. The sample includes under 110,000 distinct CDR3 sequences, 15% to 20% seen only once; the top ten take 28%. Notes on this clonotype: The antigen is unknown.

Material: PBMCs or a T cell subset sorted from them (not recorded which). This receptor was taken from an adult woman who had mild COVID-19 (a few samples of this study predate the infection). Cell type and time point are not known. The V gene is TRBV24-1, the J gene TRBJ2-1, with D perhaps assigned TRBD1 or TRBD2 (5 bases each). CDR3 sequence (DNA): TGTGCCACCAGTGACCTAGACCCCAAATCCCGGGACGGTTCCTACAATGAGCAGTTCTTC. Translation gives CATSDLDPKSRDGSYNEQFF.